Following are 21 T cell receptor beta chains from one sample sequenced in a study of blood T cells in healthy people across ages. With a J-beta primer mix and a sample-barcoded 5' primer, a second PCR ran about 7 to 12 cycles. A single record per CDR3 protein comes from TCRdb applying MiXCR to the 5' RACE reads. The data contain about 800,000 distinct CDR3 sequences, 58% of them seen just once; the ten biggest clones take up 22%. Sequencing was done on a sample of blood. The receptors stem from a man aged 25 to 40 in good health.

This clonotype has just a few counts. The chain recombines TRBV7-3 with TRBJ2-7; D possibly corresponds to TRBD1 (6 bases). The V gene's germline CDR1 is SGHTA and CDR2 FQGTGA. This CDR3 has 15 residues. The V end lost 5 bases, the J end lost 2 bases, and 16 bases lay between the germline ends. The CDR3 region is CASSLTRGSAYEQYF. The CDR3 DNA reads TGTGCCAGCAGCCTCACCAGGGGTTCCGCCTACGAGCAGTACTTC.

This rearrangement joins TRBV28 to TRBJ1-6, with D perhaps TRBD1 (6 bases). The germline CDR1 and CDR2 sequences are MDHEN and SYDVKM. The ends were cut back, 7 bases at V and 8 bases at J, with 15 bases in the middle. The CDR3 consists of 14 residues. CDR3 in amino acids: CASTKGGNYSPLHF. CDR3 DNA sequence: TGTGCCAGCACCAAGGGGGGGAATTATTCACCCCTCCACTTT.

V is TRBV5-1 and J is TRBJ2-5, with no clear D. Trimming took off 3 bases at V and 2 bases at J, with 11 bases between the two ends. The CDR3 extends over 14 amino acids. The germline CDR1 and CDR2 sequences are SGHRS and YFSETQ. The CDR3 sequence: CASSWKGSQETQYF. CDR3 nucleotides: TGCGCCAGCAGCTGGAAAGGTAGTCAAGAGACCCAGTACTTC. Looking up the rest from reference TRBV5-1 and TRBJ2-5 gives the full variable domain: KAGVTQTPRYLIKTRGQQVTLSCSPISGHRSVSWYQQTPGQGLQFLFEYFSETQRNKGNFPGRFSGRQFSNSRSEMNVSTLELGDSALYLCASSWKGSQETQYFGPGTRLLVL.

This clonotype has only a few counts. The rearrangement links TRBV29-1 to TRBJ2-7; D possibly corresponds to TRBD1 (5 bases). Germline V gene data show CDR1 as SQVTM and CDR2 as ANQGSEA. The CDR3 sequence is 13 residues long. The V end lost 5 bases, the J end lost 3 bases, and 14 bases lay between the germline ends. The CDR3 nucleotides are TGCAGCGTTATGGTACAGGAGAACTACGAGCAGTACTTC. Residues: CSVMVQENYEQYF.

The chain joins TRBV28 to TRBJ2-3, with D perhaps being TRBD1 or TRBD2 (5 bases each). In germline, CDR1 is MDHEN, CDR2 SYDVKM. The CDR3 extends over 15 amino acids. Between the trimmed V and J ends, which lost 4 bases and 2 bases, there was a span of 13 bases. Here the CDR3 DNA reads TGTGCCAGCAGTTCCGGGGACGTATCCACAGATACGCAGTATTTT. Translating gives CASSSGDVSTDTQYF.

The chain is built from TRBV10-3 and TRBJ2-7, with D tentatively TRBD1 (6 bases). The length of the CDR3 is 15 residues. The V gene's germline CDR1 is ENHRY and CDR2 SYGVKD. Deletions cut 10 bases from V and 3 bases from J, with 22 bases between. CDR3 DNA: TGTGCCACTCCTAGGAGGCCCTCAGGGGACTACGAGCAGTACTTC. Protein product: CATPRRPSGDYEQYF.

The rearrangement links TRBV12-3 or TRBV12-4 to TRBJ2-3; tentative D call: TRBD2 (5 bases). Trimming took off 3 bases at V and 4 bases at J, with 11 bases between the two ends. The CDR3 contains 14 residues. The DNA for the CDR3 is TGTGCCAGCAGTTTCAAGGGAGTCCCAGATACGCAGTATTTT. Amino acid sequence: CASSFKGVPDTQYF.

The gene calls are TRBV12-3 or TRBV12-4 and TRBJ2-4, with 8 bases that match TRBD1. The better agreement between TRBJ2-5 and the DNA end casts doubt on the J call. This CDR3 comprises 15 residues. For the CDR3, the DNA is TGTGCCAGCAGACCGACAGGGGAAATGGGAGAGACCCAGTACTTC. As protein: CASRPTGEMGETQYF.

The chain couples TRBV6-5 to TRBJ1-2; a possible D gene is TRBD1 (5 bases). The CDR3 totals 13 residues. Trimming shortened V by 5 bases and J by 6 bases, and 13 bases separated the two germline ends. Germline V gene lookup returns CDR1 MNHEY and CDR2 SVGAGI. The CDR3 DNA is TGTGCCAGCAGTCGAGAGTGGGGGGATGGCTACACCTTC. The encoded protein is CASSREWGDGYTF.

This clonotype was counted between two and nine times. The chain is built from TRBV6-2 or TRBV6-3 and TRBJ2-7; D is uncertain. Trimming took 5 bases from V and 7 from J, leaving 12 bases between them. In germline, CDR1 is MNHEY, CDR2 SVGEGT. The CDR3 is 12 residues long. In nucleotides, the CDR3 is TGTGCCAGCAGTCTTCAGCGTCGGGAGCAGTACTTC. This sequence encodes CASSLQRREQYF.

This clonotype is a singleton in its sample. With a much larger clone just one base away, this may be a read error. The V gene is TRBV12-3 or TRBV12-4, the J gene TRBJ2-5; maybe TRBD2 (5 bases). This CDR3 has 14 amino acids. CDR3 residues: CASTIGLAQATQYF. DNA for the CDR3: TGTGCCAGCACCATCGGACTGGCCCAAGCGACCCAGTACTTC.

The CDR3 DNA follows: TGCGCCAGCAGCCTGACAGGGATAAGGGACGAGCAGTACTTC. It yields the protein CASSLTGIRDEQYF. The genes are TRBV4-3 and TRBJ2-7; 7 bases fit TRBD1. Germline V gene lookup returns CDR1 LGHNA and CDR2 YSLEER. V lost 4 bases, J lost 5 bases, and 8 bases stayed unmatched. The CDR3 is made up of 14 amino acids.

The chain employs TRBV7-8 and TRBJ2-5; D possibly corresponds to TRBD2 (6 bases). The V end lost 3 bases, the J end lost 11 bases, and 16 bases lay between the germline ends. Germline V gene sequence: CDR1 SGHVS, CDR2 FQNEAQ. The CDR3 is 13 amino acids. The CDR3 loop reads CASSFLDRREQYF. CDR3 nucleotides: TGTGCCAGCAGCTTCTTAGACCGACGGGAGCAGTACTTC.

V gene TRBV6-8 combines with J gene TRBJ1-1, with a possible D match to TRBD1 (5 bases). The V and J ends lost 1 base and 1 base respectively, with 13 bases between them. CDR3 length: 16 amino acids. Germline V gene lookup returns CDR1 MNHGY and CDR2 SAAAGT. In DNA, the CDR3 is TGTGCCAGCAGTTACTGGGACCCTCGGGGGAACACTGAAGCTTTCTTT. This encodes CASSYWDPRGNTEAFF.

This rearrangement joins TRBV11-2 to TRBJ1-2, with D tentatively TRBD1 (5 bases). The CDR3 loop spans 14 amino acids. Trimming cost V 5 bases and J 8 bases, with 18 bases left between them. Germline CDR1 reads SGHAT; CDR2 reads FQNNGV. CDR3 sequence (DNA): TGTGCCAGCAGCCCCGTTGGCGGGGGGAAAGGCTACACCTTC. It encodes CASSPVGGGKGYTF.

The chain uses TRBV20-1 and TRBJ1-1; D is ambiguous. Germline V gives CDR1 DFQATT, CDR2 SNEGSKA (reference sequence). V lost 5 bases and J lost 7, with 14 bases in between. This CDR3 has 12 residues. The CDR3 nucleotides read TGCAGTGCTCCTCAAACCTGGAGTGAAGCTTTCTTT. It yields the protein CSAPQTWSEAFF.

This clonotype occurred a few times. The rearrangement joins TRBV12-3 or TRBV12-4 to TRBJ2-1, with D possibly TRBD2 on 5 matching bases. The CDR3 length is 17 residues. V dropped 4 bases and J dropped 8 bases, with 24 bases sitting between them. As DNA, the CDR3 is TGTGCCAGCAGTTCCCTCACCCCCGGGAACCTCCCCCATGAGCAGTTCTTC. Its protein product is CASSSLTPGNLPHEQFF.

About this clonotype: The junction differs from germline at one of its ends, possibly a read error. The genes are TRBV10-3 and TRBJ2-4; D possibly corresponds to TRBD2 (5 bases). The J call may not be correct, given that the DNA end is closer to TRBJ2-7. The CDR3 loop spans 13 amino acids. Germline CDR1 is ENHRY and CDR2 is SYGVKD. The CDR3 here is CAITEGPLYEQYF. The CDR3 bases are TGTGCCATCACTGAGGGCCCTCTCTACGAGCAGTACTTC.

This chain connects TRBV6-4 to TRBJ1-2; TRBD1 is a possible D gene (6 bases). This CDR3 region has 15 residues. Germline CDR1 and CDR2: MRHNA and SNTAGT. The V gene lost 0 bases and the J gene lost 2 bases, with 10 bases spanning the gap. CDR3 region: CASSDSPGQNYGYTF. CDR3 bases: TGTGCCAGCAGTGACTCGCCCGGACAGAACTATGGCTACACCTTC.

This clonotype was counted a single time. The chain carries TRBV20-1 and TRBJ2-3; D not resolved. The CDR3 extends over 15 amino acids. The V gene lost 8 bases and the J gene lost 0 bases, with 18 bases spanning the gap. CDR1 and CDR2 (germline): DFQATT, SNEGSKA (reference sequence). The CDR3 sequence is CSSRGGSTSTDTQYF. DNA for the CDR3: TGCAGTTCGCGAGGCGGCTCAACTAGCACAGATACGCAGTATTTT.

The CDR3: CSVLAQTLAKNIQYF. The CDR3 region has the DNA TGCAGCGTTTTGGCCCAGACTTTAGCCAAAAACATTCAGTACTTC. The V gene is TRBV29-1, the J gene TRBJ2-4; no clear D. Germline CDR1 is SQVTM and CDR2 is ANQGSEA. The CDR3 sequence is 15 residues long. V was pared by 5 bases and J by 0 bases, with 14 bases between.